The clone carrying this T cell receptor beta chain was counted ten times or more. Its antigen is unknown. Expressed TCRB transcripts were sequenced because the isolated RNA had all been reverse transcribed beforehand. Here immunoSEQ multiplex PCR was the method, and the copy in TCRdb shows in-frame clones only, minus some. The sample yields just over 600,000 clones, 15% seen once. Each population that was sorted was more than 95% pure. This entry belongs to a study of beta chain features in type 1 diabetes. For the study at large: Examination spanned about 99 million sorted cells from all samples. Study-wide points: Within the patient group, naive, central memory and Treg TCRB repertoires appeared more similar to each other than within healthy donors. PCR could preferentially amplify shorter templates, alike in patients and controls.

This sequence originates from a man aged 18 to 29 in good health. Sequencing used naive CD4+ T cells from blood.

The DNA for the CDR3 is TGTGCCATCAGGGCGGACAAGAACACTGAAGCTTTCTTT. This sequence encodes CAIRADKNTEAFF. The chain employs TRBV10-3 and TRBJ1-1; tentatively, D is TRBD1 (5 bases). V lost 6 bases and J lost 1, with 9 bases in between. Germline values: CDR1 ENHRY, CDR2 SYGVKD. CDR3 size: 13 residues.